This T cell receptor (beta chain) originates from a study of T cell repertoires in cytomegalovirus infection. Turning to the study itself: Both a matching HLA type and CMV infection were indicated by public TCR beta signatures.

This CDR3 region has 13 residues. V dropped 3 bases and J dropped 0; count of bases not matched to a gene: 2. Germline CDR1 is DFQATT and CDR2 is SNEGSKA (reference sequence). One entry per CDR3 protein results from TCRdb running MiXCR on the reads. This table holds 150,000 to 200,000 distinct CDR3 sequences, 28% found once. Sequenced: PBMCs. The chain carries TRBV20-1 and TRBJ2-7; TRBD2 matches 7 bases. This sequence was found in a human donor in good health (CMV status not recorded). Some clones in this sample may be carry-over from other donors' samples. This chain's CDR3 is CSARRGNSYEQYF. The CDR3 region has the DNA TGCAGTGCTAGGCGGGGGAACTCCTACGAGCAGTACTTC.